Included here is one T cell receptor beta chain sequence, with context. This clone was picked up a small number of times. The specificity of this receptor is unknown. Base qualities are not recorded, but no much larger clone differs from it by a single base. Receptor libraries were prepared by the immunoSEQ multiplex PCR assay. For the multiplex PCR, a mixture combining 60 forward primers for TCR Vbeta segments and 13 reverse primers for TCR Jbeta segments was used. The CDR3 region of rearranged TCR beta genes was amplified from genomic DNA with a multiplex PCR assay. Amplified TCR beta libraries were sequenced as 87-base-pair reads on the Illumina HiSeq System. In the original analysis: Across the 670 or so repertoires, a later analysis counted some 80 million unique TCR beta chains, roughly 11 million of which were shared by at least two donors. To remove PCR and sequencing errors, raw reads were error-corrected and collapsed into unique sequences using a nearest-neighbor algorithm that merged closely related sequences. V, D and J gene segments were assigned by aligning CDR3 sequences to IMGT reference sequences. For a sequence to be retained, at least a six-nucleotide match to both a V gene segment and a J gene segment was required. A rearrangement was called productive if the CDR3 had no stop codons and remained in frame with V and J, and every other rearrangement was called non-productive. Following IMGT convention, CDR3 was defined as the stretch from the second conserved V-encoded cysteine up to the conserved J-encoded phenylalanine. In an earlier analysis of roughly 610 of the donors, sequences lacking an unambiguous match to a single V gene segment were excluded. An earlier analysis of approximately 590 of the donors called V segments functional above 56.7% productive rearrangements and segregating when the between-donor standard deviation exceeded 5%. A statistical classification framework was developed to diagnose cytomegalovirus status using the catalog of TCR beta chain sequences. In a later analysis, V and J genes were assigned by comparing TCR nucleotide sequences against IMGT/GENE-DB human TR gene sequences. The TCRdist pipeline was used in a later analysis to assign CDR3 sequences and most-parsimonious VDJ recombination scenarios. In a later analysis, each TCR beta chain was defined by its CDR3 amino acid sequence together with its V-gene family, and reads without a unique V-gene family were excluded. To address suspected cross-contamination and a sequencing artifact, a later analysis removed 592 highly shared, low-generation-probability nucleotide sequences. In a later analysis, a clonal expansion index for each public chain was calculated from normalized within-repertoire ranks of inferred template counts. Generation probabilities in a later analysis came from a VDJ recombination model fitted to out-of-frame rearrangements, and those results were checked against IGoR. Hypergeometric tests were used in a later analysis to score TCR-TCR, TCR-HLA and TCR-CMV co-occurrence, with a repertoire-size bias correction applied to the TCR pairs. A later analysis estimated false discovery rates by permuting HLA or CMV assignments 20 times. In a later analysis, co-occurring TCRs were grouped with DBSCAN, and TCRdist sequence similarity was added when clustering was performed within HLA-allele-positive subsets. Co-occurrence clustering excluded repertoires with fewer than 30,000 or more than 120,000 public chains, plus five with anomalous nucleotide sharing. Held by TCRdb, this immuneACCESS table contains in-frame sequences only and omits some clones. Under half of the omission traces to an unresolved V gene where checked; the cause of the rest is unknown. D and trimming come from the DNA, and the V and J calls and clone size come from that table. Present in this sample are about 100,000 clones, over 70% of which were seen just once. Jointly, the top ten make up more than 9% of the sample.

The data belong to a study of cytomegalovirus exposure and HLA in healthy donors (dated by TCRdb to about 2017). Regarding the study in general: In an earlier analysis of approximately 640 of the donors, less than 350 Gb of sequence data and approximately 120 million unique TCR beta sequences from roughly 200 million T cells were reported. An early release covering 550 to 650 HLA-typed donors comprised approximately 300 gigabases of sequencing data and roughly 86 million unique TCR sequences. Of the 398 genotyped donors, 80% to 90% were placed in the genetic ancestry cluster associated with self-reported Caucasian donors. The aim of the study was to test whether cataloging public T cell receptors could identify signatures of past pathogen exposure. The study profiled the T cell repertoires of 500 to 800 subjects by immunosequencing and related them to cytomegalovirus serostatus. Besides the first cohort of 666 subjects, a separate validation cohort made up of 120 different subjects was used. High-throughput TCR immunosequencing, statistical association of individual TCRs with disease status, and machine learning were combined to predict cytomegalovirus infection status. A later analysis re-examined previously published TCR beta repertoires from just over 650 donors and added high-resolution HLA genotyping to investigate patterns of TCR occurrence. Rather than using new phenotypic data, the later analysis identified candidate immune exposures from TCR beta sequences and from how often those sequences occurred across donors. An earlier analysis of about 600 of the donors used high-throughput TCR beta sequencing to judge whether each TCR beta V gene segment behaved as functional or pseudogenic. Alongside the repertoire data, information on donor age, sex, ethnicity and CMV serostatus was compiled. A later genetic analysis took genome-wide SNP genotypes for about three fifths of the 666 donors and used that subset as a discovery cohort. All discovery cohort repertoires had been generated on a single sequencing platform. Both class I and class II loci were covered by HLA typing, at four-digit resolution. The number of donors typed differed by locus, with roughly 629-640 for A, B, C, DRB1 and DQB1, around 500 for DQA1, nearly 610 for DPA1, and 450 to 480 for DPB1. Because of strong linkage in the cohort, 5 or 6 DR-DQ haplotypes were treated as single units for association and clustering. Among 300 to 500 genotyped donors of the cohort, an average of around 250,000 unique TCR beta nucleotide sequences was sequenced per donor, of which approximately 19% were non-productive. Overall study outcomes, separate from this receptor: Broadly in line with IMGT annotations, most TCR beta V segments showed up in productive rearrangements about 87% or about 30% of the time in an earlier analysis of 450 to 750 of the donors. The study gave a list of about 150 TCR beta chains associated with cytomegalovirus. In this cohort, only TCR beta chains were sequenced, and detectable features were limited by the absence of alpha or paired-chain data. Roughly 17 rarely observed V segments, including chromosome 9 orphons, were excluded from the earlier analysis of a few hundred of the donors because counts were too low. Most TCR sequences were seen in very few donors, while some public TCRs were found in many individuals. According to a later analysis, TCR association rates differed among HLA loci, with DRB1 alleles showing the most associated TCRs and HLA-C alleles showing the fewest. The authors suggested that the approach could potentially be generalized to other disease states and immunological phenotypes. Because HLA typing was unavailable for some donors at each locus, only the typed subset was used in association tests. In a later analysis, several top co-occurrence clusters were reported to appear linked to parvovirus B19, influenza, CMV and Epstein-Barr virus. The presence/absence analyses assumed that sequencing depth was roughly uniform across donors, and that assumption may not be true. A further reported finding was that TCR beta sequences accurately predicted the HLA-A and HLA-B alleles for most subjects in the first cohort. V-gene and J-gene trimming of TCR beta chains was associated with a missense DCLRE1C variant in a later genetic analysis, and the association was replicated in an independent cohort. A few of the identified cytomegalovirus-associated TCR beta chains were confirmed in vitro to be specific for cytomegalovirus antigens. Linkage disequilibrium might explain the correlated functional status among segregating V segments, but an unknown experimental factor could not be excluded. Specific HLA alleles were associated with over 15,000 TCR beta sequences at a false discovery rate of 0.05 in a later analysis. The only immune exposure information available for the cohort was CMV serostatus. In a later genetic analysis, fewer N-insertions in productive TCRs were reported among donors in an Asian-associated ancestry cluster than the roughly 700-donor mean. The classifier was reported to diagnose cytomegalovirus status with high specificity and sensitivity in both the original cohort and the validation cohort. A later analysis found that HLA-associated TCR beta chains were more clonally expanded and had lower generation probabilities than equally common non-associated chains. A cluster of highly shared sequence variants was judged likely to be a technical artifact of the sequencing pipeline. Strong co-occurrence of HLA alleles, especially DR and DQ, made assigning TCR associations to individual alleles difficult. A later analysis found that most CMV-associated TCR beta chains appeared HLA-restricted, with HLA associations seemingly driven largely by CMV exposure.

In total, 500 to 700 healthy bone marrow donors made up the cohort. At the time of sampling, every cohort member was nominally healthy, though immune exposures that went unrecorded were likely present. The donor was CMV seronegative and was included in the group of 352 seronegative cohort members. A peripheral blood sample was provided by each donor, and peripheral blood mononuclear cells were used for TCR beta sequencing. The Qiagen DNeasy Blood Extraction Kit was used to extract genomic DNA from the blood cell samples. Sequenced sample: PBMCs. The sequence was obtained from a man aged 50 or older in good health and CMV-seronegative.

The encoded CDR3 is CASNEAGTEAFF. The nucleotide sequence is TGTGCCAGCAACGAGGCCGGTACTGAAGCTTTCTTT. The sequence is built from TRBV28 and TRBJ1-1; the D gene lacks a confident call. Inclusive of the bounding cysteine and phenylalanine, the CDR3 is 12 residues long. This entry keeps only the CDR3 DNA: 36 bases, framed from base 1. CDR1 and CDR2 (MDHEN, SYDVKM) derive from the germline V gene. Between the V and J ends, shortened by 7 bases and 5 bases respectively, the junction contains 11 bases.